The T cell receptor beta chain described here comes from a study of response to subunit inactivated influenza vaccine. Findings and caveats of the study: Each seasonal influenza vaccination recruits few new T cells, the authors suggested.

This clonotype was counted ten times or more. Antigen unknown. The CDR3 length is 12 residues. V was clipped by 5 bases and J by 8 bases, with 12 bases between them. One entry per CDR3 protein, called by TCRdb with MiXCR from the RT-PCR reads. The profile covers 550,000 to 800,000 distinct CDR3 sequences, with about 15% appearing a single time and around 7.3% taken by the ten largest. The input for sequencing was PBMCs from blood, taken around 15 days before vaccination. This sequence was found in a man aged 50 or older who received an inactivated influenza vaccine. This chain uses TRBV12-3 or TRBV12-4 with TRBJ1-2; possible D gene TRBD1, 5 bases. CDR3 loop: CASSRGGDGYTF. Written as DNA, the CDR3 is TGTGCCAGCAGTAGAGGAGGGGACGGCTACACCTTC.